This TCR beta chain was captured in a study of type 1 regulatory T cells. Across the whole study: T-allo10 is an in vitro-generated, Tr1-enriched CD4 T cell product specific for alloantigen.

On this clonotype: What it binds is not known.

In TCRdb, the reads were re-called with MiXCR into one record per CDR3 protein. The sample yields some 20,000 distinct CDR3 sequences, around 47% seen once. CDR3 length equals 12 residues. CDR1 and CDR2 (germline): SNHLY, FYNNEI. The V end lost 4 bases, the J end lost 8 bases, and 11 bases lay between the germline ends. The receptor's source is a human donor in good health. Material: cultured T cells, either the whole culture or a sorted T cell fraction (not recorded which). V is TRBV2 and J is TRBJ1-1, with D perhaps TRBD1 (5 bases). As DNA, the CDR3 is TGTGCCAGCAGTGTTTGGCAGGGAGAAGCTTTCTTT. Its translation is CASSVWQGEAFF.